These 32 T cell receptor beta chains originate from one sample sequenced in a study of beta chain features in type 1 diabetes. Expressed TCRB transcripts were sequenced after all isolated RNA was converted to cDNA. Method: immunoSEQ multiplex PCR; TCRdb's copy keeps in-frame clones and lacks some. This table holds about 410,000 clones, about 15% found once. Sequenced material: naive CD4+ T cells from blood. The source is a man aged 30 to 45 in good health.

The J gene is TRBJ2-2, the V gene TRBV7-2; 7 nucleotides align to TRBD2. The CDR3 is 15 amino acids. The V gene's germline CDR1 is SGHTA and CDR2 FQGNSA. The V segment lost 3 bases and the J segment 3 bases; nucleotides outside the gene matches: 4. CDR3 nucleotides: TGTGCCAGCAGCTTGAGGCGGGGGTACACCGGGGAGCTGTTTTTT. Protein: CASSLRRGYTGELFF.

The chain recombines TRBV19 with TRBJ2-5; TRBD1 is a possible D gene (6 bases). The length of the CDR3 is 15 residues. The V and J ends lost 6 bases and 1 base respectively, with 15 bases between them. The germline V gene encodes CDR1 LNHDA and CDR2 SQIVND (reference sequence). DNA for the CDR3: TGTGCCAGTAGCATTCCAGGGGTGATCCAAGAGACCCAGTACTTC. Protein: CASSIPGVIQETQYF.

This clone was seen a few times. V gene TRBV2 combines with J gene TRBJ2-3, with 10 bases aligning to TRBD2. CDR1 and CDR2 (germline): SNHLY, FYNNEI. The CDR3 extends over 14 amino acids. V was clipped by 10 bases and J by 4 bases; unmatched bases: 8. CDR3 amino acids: CAKRAGGPADTQYF. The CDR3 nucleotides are TGTGCCAAACGAGCGGGAGGGCCGGCAGATACGCAGTATTTT.

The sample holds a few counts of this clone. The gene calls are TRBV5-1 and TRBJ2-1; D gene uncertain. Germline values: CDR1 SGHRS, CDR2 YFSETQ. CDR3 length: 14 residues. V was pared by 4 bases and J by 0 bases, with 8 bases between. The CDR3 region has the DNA TGCGCCAGCAGCCCCCGAGGCTCCTACAATGAGCAGTTCTTC. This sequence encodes CASSPRGSYNEQFF. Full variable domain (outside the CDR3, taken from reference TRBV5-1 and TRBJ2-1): KAGVTQTPRYLIKTRGQQVTLSCSPISGHRSVSWYQQTPGQGLQFLFEYFSETQRNKGNFPGRFSGRQFSNSRSEMNVSTLELGDSALYLCASSPRGSYNEQFFGPGTRLTVL.

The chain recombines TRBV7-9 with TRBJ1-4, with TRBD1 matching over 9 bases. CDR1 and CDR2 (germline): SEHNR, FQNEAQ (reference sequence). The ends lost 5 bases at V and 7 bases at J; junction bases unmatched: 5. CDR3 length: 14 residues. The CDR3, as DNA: TGTGCCAGCAGCCCCGGGACAGGGTTTGAAAAACTGTTTTTT. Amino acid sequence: CASSPGTGFEKLFF. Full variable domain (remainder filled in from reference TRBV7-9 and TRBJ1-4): DTGVSQNPRHKITKRGQNVTFRCDPISEHNRLYWYRQTLGQGPEFLTYFQNEAQLEKSRLLSDRFSAERPKGSFSTLEIQRTEQGDSAMYLCASSPGTGFEKLFFGSGTQLSVL.

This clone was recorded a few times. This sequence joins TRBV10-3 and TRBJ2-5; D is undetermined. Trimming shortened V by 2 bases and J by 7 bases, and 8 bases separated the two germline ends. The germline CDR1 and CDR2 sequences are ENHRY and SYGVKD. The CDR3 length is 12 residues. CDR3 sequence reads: CAISEPHGTQYF. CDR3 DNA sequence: TGTGCCATCAGTGAGCCACACGGGACCCAGTACTTC.

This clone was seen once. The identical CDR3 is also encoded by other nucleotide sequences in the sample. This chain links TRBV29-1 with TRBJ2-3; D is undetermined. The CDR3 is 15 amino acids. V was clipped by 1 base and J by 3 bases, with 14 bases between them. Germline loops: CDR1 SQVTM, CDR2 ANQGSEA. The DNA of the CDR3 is TGCAGCGTTGAAGGGGTGGGCGGACCAACAGATACGCAGTATTTT. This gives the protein CSVEGVGGPTDTQYF.

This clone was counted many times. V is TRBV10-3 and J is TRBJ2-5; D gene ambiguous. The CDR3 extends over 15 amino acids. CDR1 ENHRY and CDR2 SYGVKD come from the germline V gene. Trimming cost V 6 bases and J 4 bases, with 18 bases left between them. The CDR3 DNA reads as TGTGCCATCAGGAAAGATCGACTGGCCCTAGAGACCCAGTACTTC. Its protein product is CAIRKDRLALETQYF.

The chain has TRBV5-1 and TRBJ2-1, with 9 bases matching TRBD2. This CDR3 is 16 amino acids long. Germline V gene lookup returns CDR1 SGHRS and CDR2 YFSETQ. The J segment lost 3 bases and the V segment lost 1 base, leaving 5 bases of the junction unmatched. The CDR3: CASSLSGTSSYNEQFF. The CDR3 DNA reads TGCGCCAGCAGCTTGTCCGGGACTAGCAGCTACAATGAGCAGTTCTTC.

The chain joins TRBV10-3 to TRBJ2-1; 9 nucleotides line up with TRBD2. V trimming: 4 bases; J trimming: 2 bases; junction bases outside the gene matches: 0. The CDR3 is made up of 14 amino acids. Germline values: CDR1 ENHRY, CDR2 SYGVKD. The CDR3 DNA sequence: TGTGCCATCAGTGGCGGGAGGGCCTACAATGAGCAGTTCTTC. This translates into CAISGGRAYNEQFF.

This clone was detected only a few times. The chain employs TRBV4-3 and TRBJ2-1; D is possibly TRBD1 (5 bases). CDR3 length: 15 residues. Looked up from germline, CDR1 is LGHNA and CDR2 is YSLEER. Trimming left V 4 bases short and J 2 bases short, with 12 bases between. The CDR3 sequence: CASSPPLGAYNEQFF. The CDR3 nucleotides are TGCGCCAGCAGCCCTCCTTTAGGGGCCTACAATGAGCAGTTCTTC.

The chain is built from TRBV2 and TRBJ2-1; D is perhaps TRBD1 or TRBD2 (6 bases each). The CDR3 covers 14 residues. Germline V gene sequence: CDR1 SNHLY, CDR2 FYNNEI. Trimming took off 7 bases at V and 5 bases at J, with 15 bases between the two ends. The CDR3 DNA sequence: TGTGCCAGCAATAGGGGGGCCATCGACAATGAGCAGTTCTTC. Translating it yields CASNRGAIDNEQFF.

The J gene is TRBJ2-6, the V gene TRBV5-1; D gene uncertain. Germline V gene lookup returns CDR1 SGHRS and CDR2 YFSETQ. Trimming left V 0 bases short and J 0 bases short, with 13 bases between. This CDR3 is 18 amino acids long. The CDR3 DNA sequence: TGCGCCAGCAGCTTGGTAACTGTATCGAGCTCTGGGGCCAACGTCCTGACTTTC. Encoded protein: CASSLVTVSSSGANVLTF.

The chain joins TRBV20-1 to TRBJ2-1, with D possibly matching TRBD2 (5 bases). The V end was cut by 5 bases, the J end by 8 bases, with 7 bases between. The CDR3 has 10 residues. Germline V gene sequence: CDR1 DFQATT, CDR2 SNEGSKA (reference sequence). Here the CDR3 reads CSAPGDEQFF. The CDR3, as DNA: TGCAGTGCTCCCGGGGATGAGCAGTTCTTC.

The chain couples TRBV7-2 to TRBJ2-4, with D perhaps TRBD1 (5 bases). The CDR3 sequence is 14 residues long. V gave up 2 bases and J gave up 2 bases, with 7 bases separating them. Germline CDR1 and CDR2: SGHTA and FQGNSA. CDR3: CASSLRGSKNIQYF. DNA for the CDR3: TGTGCCAGCAGCTTAAGGGGTTCCAAAAACATTCAGTACTTC.

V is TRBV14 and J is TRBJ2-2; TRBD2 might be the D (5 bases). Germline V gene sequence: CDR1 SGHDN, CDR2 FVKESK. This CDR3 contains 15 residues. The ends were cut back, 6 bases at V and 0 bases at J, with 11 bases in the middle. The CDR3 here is CASRRLLANTGELFF. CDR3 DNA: TGTGCCAGCAGGAGACTACTCGCGAACACCGGGGAGCTGTTTTTT.

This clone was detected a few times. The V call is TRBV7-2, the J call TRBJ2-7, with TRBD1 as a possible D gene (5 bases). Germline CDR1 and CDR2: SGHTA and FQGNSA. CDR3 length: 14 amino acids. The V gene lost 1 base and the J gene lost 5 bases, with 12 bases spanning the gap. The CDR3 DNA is TGTGCCAGCAGCTTAGGGCCAGGGATCCACGAGCAGTACGTC. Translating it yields CASSLGPGIHEQYV.

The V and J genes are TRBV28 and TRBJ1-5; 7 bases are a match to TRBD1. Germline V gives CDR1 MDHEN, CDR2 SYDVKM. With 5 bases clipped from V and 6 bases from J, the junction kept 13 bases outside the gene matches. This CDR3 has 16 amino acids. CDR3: CASSPRRAGGGQPQHF. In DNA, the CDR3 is TGTGCCAGCAGTCCCCGGCGGGCAGGGGGAGGTCAGCCCCAGCATTTT.

In DNA, the CDR3 is TGCGCCAGCAGCCAAGCGGGAGACACAGATACGCAGTATTTT. Amino acid sequence: CASSQAGDTDTQYF. V and J are TRBV4-3 and TRBJ2-3; D perhaps matches TRBD2 (6 bases). Germline V CDR1 and CDR2: LGHNA, YSLEER. The CDR3 covers 14 residues. The ends were cut back, 1 base at V and 2 bases at J, with 7 bases in the middle.

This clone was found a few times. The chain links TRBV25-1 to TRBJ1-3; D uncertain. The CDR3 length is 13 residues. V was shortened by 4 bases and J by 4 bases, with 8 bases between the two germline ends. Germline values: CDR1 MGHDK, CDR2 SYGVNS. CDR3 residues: CASSATEGNTIYF. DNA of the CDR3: TGTGCCAGCAGTGCCACGGAGGGAAACACCATATATTTT.

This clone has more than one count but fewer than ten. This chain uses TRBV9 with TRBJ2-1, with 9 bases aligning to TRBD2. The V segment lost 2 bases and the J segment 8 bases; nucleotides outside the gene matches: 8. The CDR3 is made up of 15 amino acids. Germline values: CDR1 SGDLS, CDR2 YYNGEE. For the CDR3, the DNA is TGTGCCAGCAGCGTGGAGGCTAGCGGGAATTATGAGCAGTTCTTC. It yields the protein CASSVEASGNYEQFF.

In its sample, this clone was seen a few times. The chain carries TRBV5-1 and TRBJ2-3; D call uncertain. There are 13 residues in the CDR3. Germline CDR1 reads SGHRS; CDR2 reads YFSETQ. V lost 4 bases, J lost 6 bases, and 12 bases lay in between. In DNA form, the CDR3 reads TGCGCCAGCAGCATGGTCGGCGAGGATACGCAGTATTTT. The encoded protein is CASSMVGEDTQYF.

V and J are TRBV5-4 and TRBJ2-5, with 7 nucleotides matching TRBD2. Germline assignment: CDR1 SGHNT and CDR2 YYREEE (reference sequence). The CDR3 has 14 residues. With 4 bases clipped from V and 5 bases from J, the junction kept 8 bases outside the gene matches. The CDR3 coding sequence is TGTGCCAGCAGCCCTCTCGCGGGAGCTGAGACCCAGTACTTC. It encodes CASSPLAGAETQYF.

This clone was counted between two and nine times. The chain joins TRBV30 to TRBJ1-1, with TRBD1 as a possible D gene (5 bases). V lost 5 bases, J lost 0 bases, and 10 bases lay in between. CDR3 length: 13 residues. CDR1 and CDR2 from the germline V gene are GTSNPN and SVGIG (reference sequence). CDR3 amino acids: CAWGGTVNTEAFF. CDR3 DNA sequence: TGTGCCTGGGGGGGGACGGTGAACACTGAAGCTTTCTTT.

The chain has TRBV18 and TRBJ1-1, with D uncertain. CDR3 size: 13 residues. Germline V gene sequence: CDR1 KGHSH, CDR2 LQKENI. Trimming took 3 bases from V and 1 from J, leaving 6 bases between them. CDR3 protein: CASSPTANTEAFF. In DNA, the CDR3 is TGTGCCAGCTCACCTACCGCGAACACTGAAGCTTTCTTT.

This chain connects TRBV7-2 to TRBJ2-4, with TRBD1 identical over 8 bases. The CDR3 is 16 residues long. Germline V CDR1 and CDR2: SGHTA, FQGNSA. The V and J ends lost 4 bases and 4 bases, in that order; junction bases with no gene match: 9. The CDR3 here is CASSSIPDRGKNIQYF. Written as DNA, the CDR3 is TGTGCCAGCAGCTCGATCCCCGACAGGGGAAAAAACATTCAGTACTTC.

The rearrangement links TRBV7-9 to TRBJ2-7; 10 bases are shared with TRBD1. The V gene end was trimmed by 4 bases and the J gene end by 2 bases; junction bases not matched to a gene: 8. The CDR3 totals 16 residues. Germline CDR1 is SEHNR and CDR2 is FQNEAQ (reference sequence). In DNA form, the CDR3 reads TGTGCCAGCAGCTCCCGAGCGGGGACAGGGGCCTACGAGCAGTACTTC. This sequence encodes CASSSRAGTGAYEQYF.

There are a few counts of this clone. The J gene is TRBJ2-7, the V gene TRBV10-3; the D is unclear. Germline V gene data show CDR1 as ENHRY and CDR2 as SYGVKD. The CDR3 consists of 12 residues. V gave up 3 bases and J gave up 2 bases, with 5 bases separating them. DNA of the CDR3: TGTGCCATCAGTGATTCTCCCTACGAGCAGTACGTC. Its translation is CAISDSPYEQYV.

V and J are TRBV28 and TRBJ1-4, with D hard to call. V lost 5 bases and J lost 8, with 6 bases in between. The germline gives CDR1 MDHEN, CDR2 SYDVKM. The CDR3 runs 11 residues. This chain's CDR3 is CASSLNEKLFF. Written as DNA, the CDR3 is TGTGCCAGCAGTCTAAACGAAAAACTGTTTTTT.

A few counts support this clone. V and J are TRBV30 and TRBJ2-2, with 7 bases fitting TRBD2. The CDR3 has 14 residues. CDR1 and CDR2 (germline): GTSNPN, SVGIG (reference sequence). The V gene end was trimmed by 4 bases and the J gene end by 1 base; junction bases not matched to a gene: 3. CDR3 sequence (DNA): TGTGCCTGGATCGGGGGGATGAACACCGGGGAGCTGTTTTTT. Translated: CAWIGGMNTGELFF.

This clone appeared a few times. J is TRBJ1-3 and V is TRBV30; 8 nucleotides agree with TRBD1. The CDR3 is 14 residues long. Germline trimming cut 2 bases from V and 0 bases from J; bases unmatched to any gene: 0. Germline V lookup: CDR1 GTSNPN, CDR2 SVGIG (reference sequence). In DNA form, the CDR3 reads TGTGCCTGGAGTACAGGGGGCTCTGGAAACACCATATATTTT. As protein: CAWSTGGSGNTIYF.

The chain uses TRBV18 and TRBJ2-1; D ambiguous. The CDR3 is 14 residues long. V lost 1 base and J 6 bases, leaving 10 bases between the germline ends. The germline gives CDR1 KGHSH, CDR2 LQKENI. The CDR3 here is CASSPLLLGNEQFF. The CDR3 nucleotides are TGTGCCAGCTCACCACTCCTTCTAGGCAATGAGCAGTTCTTC.